This TCR beta chain emerged from a study of blood T cell repertoires in COVID-19. Study at large: The analysed material was cDNA or gDNA that came from T cells, B-cell-depleted T cells, or PBMCs.

With V trimmed by 0 bases and J by 4 bases, 6 bases remained unmatched. This CDR3 spans 16 amino acids. Per germline, CDR1 MGHDK and CDR2 SYGVNS. The sample holds one count of this clone. Under the authors' procedure: Amplification from reference gene primers served as the basis for estimated nucleated cell counts. The repertoire was sequenced with immunoSEQ multiplex PCR; TCRdb's copy has only in-frame clones and lacks some. Clonal size and the V and J genes are those of that table, whereas D and trimming came from the DNA. The data hold 95,000 to 150,000 clones, with 86% observed a single time. The gene calls are TRBV25-1 and TRBJ1-5; 7 bases are shared with TRBD1. The receptor was isolated from a human donor in a cohort sampled during active COVID-19. Sequencing was carried out using peripheral blood. CDR3 sequence reads: CASSEYARGINQPQHF. The CDR3 nucleotides are TGTGCCAGCAGTGAATATGCCAGGGGGATAAATCAGCCCCAGCATTTT.